This T cell receptor (beta chain) was recovered during a study of cytomegalovirus exposure and HLA in healthy donors. The wider study: Earlier sequencing of 150 million to 200 million T cells yielded around 100 million unique TCR beta sequences.

The study, taken as a whole, reports: An analysis that came later showed most CMV-associated TCR beta chains appearing HLA-restricted.

The PCR employed 60 Vbeta primers together with 13 Jbeta primers. Libraries were prepared by immunoSEQ multiplex PCR; TCRdb keeps only in-frame clonotypes and omits some of them. The profile shows about 95,000 clones, 60% to 85% of them singletons. Germline CDR1 is SGHRS and CDR2 is YFSETQ. The CDR3 is made up of 18 amino acids. V lost 4 bases, J lost 6 bases, and 12 bases stayed unmatched. Remarks on this clone: Its specificity is not known.

The rearrangement uses TRBV5-1 and TRBJ2-3, with 15 bases aligning to TRBD2. Sequencing input: PBMCs. This clonotype was obtained from a man between 25 and 39 years old in good health and CMV-seropositive. The CDR3 bases are TGCGCCAGCAGCCGGACTAGCGGGGGGGCGGCCGTTGCCGATACGCAGTATTTT. Protein sequence: CASSRTSGGAAVADTQYF. Together with reference TRBV5-1 and TRBJ2-3, the CDR3 gives the full variable domain: KAGVTQTPRYLIKTRGQQVTLSCSPISGHRSVSWYQQTPGQGLQFLFEYFSETQRNKGNFPGRFSGRQFSNSRSEMNVSTLELGDSALYLCASSRTSGGAAVADTQYFGPGTRLTVL.